The rows below give T cell receptor beta chains drawn from one sample of a study of shared clonotypes between healthy human individuals. Profiled with immunoSEQ multiplex PCR; TCRdb holds only in-frame clones, not every one. The table includes over 2 million clones, just under 95% detected once. Sequencing input: naive CD8+ T cells sorted from blood. These receptors were obtained from a man aged 18-30 years in good health. Each CDR3 is given with its conserved first and last residue. The D gene is left open where the match is weak. Part of the rows lack a size; the others show once, few, many or a class for expanded clones.

j_call v_call clone_size d_call cdr3_aa cdr3_nt
TRBJ2-7 TRBV5-1 - TRBD1 CASSLSTGIVAEQYF TGCGCCAGCAGCCTGTCGACAGGGATCGTCGCCGAGCAGTACTTC
TRBJ1-2 TRBV7-9 - - CASSLVLGGGYTF TGTGCCAGCAGCTTAGTCCTCGGGGGTGGCTACACCTTC
TRBJ2-1 TRBV6-5 - TRBD1 CASSFASDRKDEQFF TGTGCCAGCAGTTTCGCCTCGGACAGGAAGGATGAGCAGTTCTTC
TRBJ1-6 TRBV28 - - CASSTSRDDINSPLHF TGTGCCAGCAGTACTTCCCGGGACGACATTAATTCACCCCTCCACTTT
TRBJ2-3 TRBV2 - - CASSPDTQYF TGTGCCAGTAGCCCTGATACGCAGTATTTT
TRBJ1-5 TRBV27 few - CASSPDQTLSQPQHF TGTGCCAGCAGCCCCGATCAGACTCTGAGTCAGCCCCAGCATTTT
TRBJ2-7 TRBV6-5 - TRBD1 CASTSKGGQIYEQYF TGTGCCAGCACATCGAAAGGGGGACAGATCTACGAGCAGTACTTC
TRBJ2-2 TRBV7-8 - - CASSLASEFGGELFF TGTGCCAGCAGCTTAGCCTCCGAGTTTGGCGGGGAGCTGTTTTTT
TRBJ2-7 TRBV9 - TRBD1 CASSVVGDSSYEQYF TGTGCCAGCAGCGTAGTAGGGGACAGCTCCTACGAGCAGTACTTC
TRBJ1-4 TRBV27 - - CASSFDGGQDEKLFF TGTGCCAGCAGTTTTGATGGGGGGCAGGATGAAAAACTGTTTTTT
TRBJ2-7 TRBV7-9 - - CASSLGTGGGEQYF TGTGCCAGCAGCTTGGGTACAGGCGGAGGCGAGCAGTACTTC
TRBJ1-4 TRBV7-9 - - CASSAGWGYEKLFF TGTGCCAGCAGCGCAGGGTGGGGGTATGAAAAACTGTTTTTT
TRBJ1-6 TRBV6-1 few - CASSGSLLPLHF TGTGCCAGCAGCGGAAGCCTTTTACCCCTCCACTTT
TRBJ2-5 TRBV11-2 once - CASSPGGVKETQYF TGTGCCAGCAGCCCAGGGGGGGTAAAAGAGACCCAGTACTTC
TRBJ2-7 TRBV7-2 - - CASSLGDGPVYEQYF TGTGCCAGCAGCTTAGGGGACGGACCAGTCTACGAGCAGTACTTC
TRBJ1-2 TRBV30 once - CAWSGPGQRANYGYTF TGTGCCTGGAGTGGCCCTGGACAACGGGCTAACTATGGCTACACCTTC
TRBJ2-7 TRBV4-1 - TRBD2 CASSTRTSGGRYEQYF TGCGCCAGCAGCACGCGGACTAGCGGGGGAAGGTACGAGCAGTACTTC
TRBJ2-7 TRBV5-6 - TRBD2 CASSLVGRGSYEQYF TGTGCCAGCAGCTTGGTTGGGAGGGGTTCCTACGAGCAGTACTTC
TRBJ2-7 TRBV6-4 - TRBD1 CASSDRHNSGTGGNEQYF TGTGCCAGCAGTGACAGGCACAATTCCGGGACAGGGGGAAACGAGCAGTACTTC
TRBJ1-2 TRBV6-6 - TRBD1 CASSYVPGTGVYGYTF TGTGCCAGCAGTTACGTCCCGGGGACAGGGGTCTATGGCTACACCTTC
TRBJ2-5 TRBV15 - - CATSSTEQETQYF TGTGCCACCAGCTCTACAGAACAAGAGACCCAGTACTTC
TRBJ2-2 TRBV6-1 - - CASSDLGIGGTGELFF TGTGCCAGCAGTGATCTAGGGATTGGGGGAACCGGGGAGCTGTTTTTT
TRBJ2-1 TRBV19 - TRBD2 CASSRLAGGPNEQFF TGTGCCAGTAGCCGACTAGCGGGAGGGCCCAATGAGCAGTTCTTC
TRBJ2-5 TRBV6-5 - - CASSWQRGGQKETQYF TGTGCCAGCAGTTGGCAGCGAGGGGGTCAGAAAGAGACCCAGTACTTC
TRBJ2-1 TRBV11-1 once TRBD2 CASSLDSAGGHNEQFF TGTGCCAGCAGCTTAGATTCAGCGGGGGGTCACAATGAGCAGTTCTTC
TRBJ2-1 TRBV7-3 - TRBD2 CASSLSGGIDNEQFF TGTGCCAGCAGCTTGTCCGGGGGGATTGACAATGAGCAGTTCTTC
TRBJ2-7 TRBV5-6 - - CASSPAYLGGEQYF TGTGCCAGCAGCCCGGCCTATCTCGGGGGCGAGCAGTACTTC
TRBJ2-7 TRBV30 - - CAWSVSGSHEQYF TGTGCCTGGAGTGTGTCGGGGTCCCACGAGCAGTACTTC
TRBJ2-7 TRBV5-4 - TRBD2 CASSGGTSGAYEQYF TGTGCCAGCAGCGGGGGGACTAGCGGGGCCTACGAGCAGTACTTC
TRBJ2-7 TRBV7-9 - - CASSAHPTYEQYF TGTGCCAGCAGTGCACACCCGACCTACGAGCAGTACTTC
TRBJ2-1 TRBV4-1 - - CASSQSPGYEQFF TGCGCCAGCAGCCAATCGCCGGGCTATGAGCAGTTCTTC